This is a list of T cell receptor beta chains from one sample in a study of blood T cell repertoires in COVID-19. Produced via immunoSEQ multiplex PCR; TCRdb's table is partial and in-frame only. The sample records about 88,000 clones, roughly nine tenths being singletons. Input material: peripheral blood. These receptors were obtained from a male donor with acute or convalescent COVID-19. Both conserved end residues are part of each CDR3. Fields, in order: J gene, clone size, V gene, D gene, CDR3 protein, CDR3 DNA. D genes are given only for firm matches. Clone size appears in some rows only: once, few, many, or a class for an expanded clone.

J: TRBJ1-1; size: -; V: TRBV29-1; D: TRBD1; CDR3: CSVDRGAEAFF; DNA: TGCAGCGTTGACAGGGGGGCTGAAGCTTTCTTT
J: TRBJ2-5; size: -; V: TRBV7-2; D: TRBD2; CDR3: CASSVGLAGGQYF; DNA: TGTGCCAGCAGCGTCGGACTAGCGGGGGGCCAGTACTTC
J: TRBJ2-3; size: once; V: TRBV2; D: TRBD1; CDR3: CASTRTGLTDTQYF; DNA: TGTGCCAGCACTAGGACAGGTCTCACAGATACGCAGTATTTT
J: TRBJ1-1; size: -; V: TRBV5-5; D: -; CDR3: CASSPEWARNTEAFF; DNA: TGTGCCAGCAGCCCCGAGTGGGCAAGGAACACTGAAGCTTTCTTT
J: TRBJ2-5; size: once; V: TRBV30; D: TRBD2; CDR3: CAWAPGLAGETQYF; DNA: TGTGCCTGGGCCCCAGGACTAGCGGGGGAGACCCAGTACTTC
J: TRBJ1-1; size: -; V: TRBV7-3; D: -; CDR3: CASSLFGGDTEAFF; DNA: TGTGCCAGCAGCTTATTCGGGGGTGACACTGAAGCTTTCTTT
J: TRBJ1-5; size: -; V: TRBV6-1; D: -; CDR3: CASSDRGNQPQHF; DNA: TGTGCCAGCAGTGACCGGGGAAATCAGCCCCAGCATTTT
J: TRBJ2-3; size: -; V: TRBV6-4; D: TRBD2; CDR3: CASSMLAGLTDTQYF; DNA: TGTGCCAGCAGTATGCTAGCGGGGCTCACAGATACGCAGTATTTT
J: TRBJ1-5; size: -; V: TRBV2; D: TRBD1; CDR3: CASREDRGPYSNQPQHF; DNA: TGTGCCAGCAGAGAGGACAGGGGGCCATATAGCAATCAGCCCCAGCATTTT
J: TRBJ1-6; size: -; V: TRBV19; D: TRBD1; CDR3: CASSWGQGSSYNSPLHF; DNA: TGTGCCAGTAGTTGGGGACAGGGGAGCTCCTATAATTCACCCCTCCACTTT
J: TRBJ1-5; size: -; V: TRBV28; D: TRBD1; CDR3: CATDGQGGQPQHF; DNA: TGTGCCACCGATGGACAGGGAGGACAGCCCCAGCATTTT
J: TRBJ2-2; size: -; V: TRBV11-2; D: TRBD1; CDR3: CASSYGQADTGELFF; DNA: TGTGCCAGCAGCTACGGACAGGCTGACACCGGGGAGCTGTTTTTT
J: TRBJ1-5; size: -; V: TRBV6-5; D: TRBD1; CDR3: CASSPQGARNQPQHF; DNA: TGTGCCAGCAGTCCCCAGGGGGCTCGCAATCAGCCCCAGCATTTT
J: TRBJ2-7; size: -; V: TRBV10-3; D: TRBD2; CDR3: CAISESPPAGGMVEQYF; DNA: TGTGCCATCAGTGAGTCACCCCCAGCGGGGGGGATGGTCGAGCAGTACTTC
J: TRBJ1-5; size: -; V: TRBV7-6; D: -; CDR3: CASSLRFGTNPDDQPQHF; DNA: TGTGCCAGCAGCTTACGCTTCGGGACAAATCCTGATGATCAGCCCCAGCATTTT
J: TRBJ2-4; size: -; V: TRBV6-1; D: -; CDR3: CASSEGQAWGQAIQYF; DNA: TGTGCCAGCAGTGAAGGACAAGCCTGGGGACAAGCCATTCAGTACTTC
J: TRBJ2-3; size: -; V: TRBV7-6; D: TRBD2; CDR3: CASSLVSGGASTDTQYF; DNA: TGTGCCAGCAGCTTAGTCAGCGGGGGGGCGAGCACAGATACGCAGTATTTT
J: TRBJ2-7; size: -; V: TRBV2; D: TRBD1; CDR3: CASREDRGWSYEQYF; DNA: TGTGCCAGCAGGGAGGACAGGGGATGGTCCTACGAGCAGTACTTC
J: TRBJ2-7; size: -; V: TRBV18; D: TRBD1; CDR3: CASSERQGSYEQYF; DNA: TGTGCCAGCTCGGAGAGACAGGGCTCCTACGAGCAGTACTTC
J: TRBJ1-2; size: -; V: TRBV5-4; D: -; CDR3: CASSLDGNYGYTF; DNA: TGTGCCAGCAGCCTTGACGGGAACTATGGCTACACCTTC